The 20 T cell receptor beta chains given below trace back to one sample, sequenced in a study of blood T cell repertoires in COVID-19. Profiling relied on immunoSEQ multiplex PCR, and the TCRdb table lists in-frame clones only, not all of them. Of about 220,000 clones in the sample, around 89% were seen once. The sequenced material came from PBMCs or T cells enriched from blood (not recorded which). These receptors came from a woman between 40 and 55 years old with acute COVID-19.

This clone appeared once. The chain is built from TRBV10-3 and TRBJ1-1; maybe TRBD1 (6 bases). The CDR3 sequence is 15 residues long. Trimming removed 3 bases from V and 5 bases from J, with 16 bases in between. Germline CDR1 ENHRY, CDR2 SYGVKD. CDR3 DNA: TGTGCCATCAGTGACGGGACACGGGTAGGAACTGAAGCTTTCTTT. This sequence encodes CAISDGTRVGTEAFF.

There are a few counts of this clone. V is TRBV10-3 and J is TRBJ1-2, with TRBD1 identical over 10 bases. The CDR3 loop spans 15 amino acids. The junction had 3 bases not matched to a gene; V was cut back by 3 bases and J by 2 bases. Germline loops: CDR1 ENHRY, CDR2 SYGVKD. The CDR3 coding sequence is TGTGCCATCAGTGAAGACAGGGGGCGGAACTATGGCTACACCTTC. This codes for CAISEDRGRNYGYTF.

V gene TRBV18 combines with J gene TRBJ1-1, with 10 bases identical to TRBD1. J lost 0 bases, V lost 0 bases, and 4 bases had no gene match. The CDR3 runs 17 residues. The V gene's germline CDR1 is KGHSH and CDR2 LQKENI. The CDR3 coding sequence is TGTGCCAGCTCACCACCGGGGACAGGGGCTATGAACACTGAAGCTTTCTTT. Translating it yields CASSPPGTGAMNTEAFF. The whole variable domain, remainder taken from reference TRBV18 and TRBJ1-1, is NAGVMQNPRHLVRRRGQEARLRCSPMKGHSHVYWYRQLPEEGLKFMVYLQKENIIDESGMPKERFSAEFPKEGPSILRIQQVVRGDSAAYFCASSPPGTGAMNTEAFFGQGTRLTVV.

J is TRBJ2-1 and V is TRBV7-9; 8 bases are shared with TRBD2. The CDR3 is 14 residues long. The germline CDR1 and CDR2 sequences are SEHNR and FQNEAQ (reference sequence). V lost 10 bases to trimming and J lost 7 bases; unmatched junction nucleotides: 12. The CDR3 protein is CATHFRGGRNEQFF. The CDR3 nucleotides are TGTGCCACCCATTTTCGGGGGGGCAGGAATGAGCAGTTCTTC.

This clone was counted a few times. The chain uses TRBV5-1 and TRBJ2-1; 13 positions match TRBD2. The CDR3 has 20 amino acids. The ends lost 0 bases at V and 4 bases at J; junction bases unmatched: 13. Per germline, CDR1 SGHRS and CDR2 YFSETQ. The CDR3 region is CASSLEGALAGGRFYNEQFF. The CDR3, as DNA: TGCGCCAGCAGCTTGGAAGGTGCACTAGCGGGGGGGAGGTTTTACAATGAGCAGTTCTTC. Supplemented by reference TRBV5-1 and TRBJ2-1, the full variable domain reads KAGVTQTPRYLIKTRGQQVTLSCSPISGHRSVSWYQQTPGQGLQFLFEYFSETQRNKGNFPGRFSGRQFSNSRSEMNVSTLELGDSALYLCASSLEGALAGGRFYNEQFFGPGTRLTVL.

In its sample, this clone was seen once. V and J are TRBV19 and TRBJ2-7, with 9 bases that match TRBD1. The CDR3 length is 14 residues. V shed 5 bases, J shed 3 bases, and the junction held 5 bases outside the gene matches. Germline CDR1 and CDR2: LNHDA and SQIVND (reference sequence). DNA for the CDR3: TGTGCCAGTAGTCTTGGGACAGGGCTCTACGAGCAGTACTTC. Translating it yields CASSLGTGLYEQYF. The whole variable domain, filled in from reference TRBV19 and TRBJ2-7, reads DGGITQSPKYLFRKEGQNVTLSCEQNLNHDAMYWYRQDPGQGLRLIYYSQIVNDFQKGDIAEGYSVSREKKESFPLTVTSAQKNPTAFYLCASSLGTGLYEQYFGPGTRLTVT.

V is TRBV27 and J is TRBJ2-1; possible D gene TRBD2, 6 bases. The CDR3 consists of 15 residues. V lost 5 bases, J lost 6 bases, and 17 bases lay in between. The germline CDR1 and CDR2 sequences are MNHEY and SMNVEV (reference sequence). CDR3 DNA sequence: TGTGCCAGCAGTCCTCCGGGACTTCCTTCCAATGAGCAGTTCTTC. This gives the protein CASSPPGLPSNEQFF.

This chain links TRBV3-1 (or the pseudogene TRBV3-2) with TRBJ2-1; a weak D match, TRBD2 (5 bases). Trimming removed 0 bases from V and 8 bases from J, with 14 bases in between. Germline V CDR1 and CDR2: LGHDT, YNNKEL (reference sequence). This CDR3 comprises 15 residues. The CDR3 is CASSQERASFYEQFF. The CDR3 region has the DNA TGTGCCAGCAGCCAAGAGAGGGCTAGCTTCTATGAGCAGTTCTTC.

This clone was observed a single time. The chain links TRBV5-1 to TRBJ2-7; TRBD1 aligns across 11 bases. The V and J ends lost 0 bases and 0 bases, in that order; junction bases with no gene match: 11. The germline gives CDR1 SGHRS, CDR2 YFSETQ. The CDR3 contains 19 residues. The DNA for the CDR3 is TGCGCCAGCAGCTTGGCCAAGTCCCGGGACAGGGGGACCTCCTACGAGCAGTACTTC. Translated: CASSLAKSRDRGTSYEQYF.

The gene calls are TRBV5-1 and TRBJ1-3; no reliable D call. The CDR3 loop spans 15 amino acids. Deletions cut 2 bases from V and 1 base from J, with 10 bases between. Looked up from germline, CDR1 is SGHRS and CDR2 is YFSETQ. CDR3 nucleotide sequence: TGCGCCAGCAGCTTATCAGCGGATTCTGGAAACACCATATATTTT. This gives the protein CASSLSADSGNTIYF.

The CDR3 here is CSVIQGRLGGYTF. CDR3 sequence (DNA): TGCAGCGTGATACAGGGACGCTTGGGTGGCTACACCTTC. The rearrangement joins TRBV29-1 to TRBJ1-2, with a tentative D call TRBD1 (6 bases). Germline assignment: CDR1 SQVTM and CDR2 ANQGSEA. With 6 bases removed from V and 7 bases from J, the gap between germline ends came to 18 bases. This CDR3 comprises 13 residues.

The V and J genes are TRBV19 and TRBJ1-1; D unclear. The V end lost 5 bases, the J end lost 3 bases, and 10 bases lay between the germline ends. The CDR3 length is 13 residues. Per germline, CDR1 LNHDA and CDR2 SQIVND (reference sequence). The CDR3: CASSFQVYTEAFF. In nucleotides, the CDR3 is TGTGCCAGTAGTTTTCAGGTTTACACTGAAGCTTTCTTT.

This rearrangement joins TRBV5-1 to TRBJ2-3; 7 bases line up with TRBD1. In germline, CDR1 is SGHRS, CDR2 YFSETQ. The CDR3 contains 15 residues. Trimming took 6 bases from V and 2 from J; bases not matched to a gene: 9. CDR3 loop: CASTMAGGSTDTQYF. As DNA, the CDR3 is TGCGCCAGCACGATGGCAGGGGGTTCCACAGATACGCAGTATTTT.

This clone was found a few times. The CDR3 reads CASSQDDRRGASDTQYF. The CDR3 DNA reads TGTGCCAGCAGCCAAGATGACAGGCGGGGGGCATCAGATACGCAGTATTTT. The rearrangement joins TRBV3-1 (or the pseudogene TRBV3-2) to TRBJ2-3; 8 nucleotides agree with TRBD2. CDR1 is LGHDT and CDR2 is YNNKEL in the germline V gene (reference sequence). CDR3 length: 17 amino acids. V dropped 0 bases and J dropped 4; count of bases not matched to a gene: 9.

The V call is TRBV11-2, the J call TRBJ2-1; D possibly corresponds to TRBD1 (6 bases). CDR3 length equals 16 residues. Germline CDR1 reads SGHAT; CDR2 reads FQNNGV. V was clipped by 3 bases and J by 0 bases, with 12 bases between them. The CDR3 DNA reads TGTGCCAGCAGCTTGGAGGCGGACAGCTCCTACAATGAGCAGTTCTTC. It specifies CASSLEADSSYNEQFF.

The chain employs TRBV4-1 and TRBJ1-5, with TRBD1 matching over 9 bases. The CDR3 contains 15 residues. With 1 base clipped from V and 4 bases from J, the junction kept 2 bases outside the gene matches. The germline V gene encodes CDR1 MGHRA and CDR2 YSYEKL. CDR3 bases: TGCGCCAGCAGCCAAGTTGGGACAGGGAATCAGCCCCAGCATTTT. Amino acid sequence: CASSQVGTGNQPQHF.

This chain connects TRBV6-2 or TRBV6-3 to TRBJ2-1; D is possibly TRBD1 (6 bases). The CDR3 is 15 amino acids. Trimming took 0 bases from V and 7 from J, leaving 13 bases between them. CDR1 MNHEY and CDR2 SVGEGT come from the germline V gene. The CDR3: CASSYSPEGGNEQFF. The CDR3 nucleotides read TGTGCCAGCAGTTACTCTCCAGAAGGGGGAAATGAGCAGTTCTTC.

V gene TRBV11-2 combines with J gene TRBJ2-7; 8 bases are shared with TRBD1. The trim removed 5 bases at V and 8 bases at J, leaving 8 bases unmatched. Germline V CDR1 and CDR2: SGHAT, FQNNGV. This CDR3 spans 13 amino acids. This CDR3 is CASSLDRGAKQYF. The CDR3 nucleotides read TGTGCCAGCAGCCTCGACAGGGGAGCCAAGCAGTACTTC.

In this sample, this clone turned up a few times. The chain couples TRBV5-5 to TRBJ1-6; 8 nucleotides line up with TRBD1. The CDR3 consists of 15 residues. Per the germline V gene, CDR1 is SGHKS and CDR2 is YYEKEE (reference sequence). V shed 0 bases and J 8 bases; nucleotides not matched to a gene: 4. The CDR3 DNA sequence: TGTGCCAGCAGCTTGGCTGACAGGGGTGATTCACCCCTCCACTTT. It specifies CASSLADRGDSPLHF. The whole variable domain, remainder taken from reference TRBV5-5 and TRBJ1-6, is DAGVTQSPTHLIKTRGQQVTLRCSPISGHKSVSWYQQVLGQGPQFIFQYYEKEERGRGNFPDRFSARQFPNYSSELNVNALLLGDSALYLCASSLADRGDSPLHFGNGTRLTVT.

V usage is TRBV10-3 and J usage is TRBJ2-7, with D perhaps matching TRBD1 (6 bases). Deletions cut 0 bases from V and 3 bases from J, with 15 bases between. Germline lookup yields CDR1 ENHRY and CDR2 SYGVKD. The CDR3 consists of 16 residues. DNA for the CDR3: TGTGCCATCAGTGAGTCGAAAGCTGGCAGGGGCTACGAGCAGTACGTC. Residues: CAISESKAGRGYEQYV.